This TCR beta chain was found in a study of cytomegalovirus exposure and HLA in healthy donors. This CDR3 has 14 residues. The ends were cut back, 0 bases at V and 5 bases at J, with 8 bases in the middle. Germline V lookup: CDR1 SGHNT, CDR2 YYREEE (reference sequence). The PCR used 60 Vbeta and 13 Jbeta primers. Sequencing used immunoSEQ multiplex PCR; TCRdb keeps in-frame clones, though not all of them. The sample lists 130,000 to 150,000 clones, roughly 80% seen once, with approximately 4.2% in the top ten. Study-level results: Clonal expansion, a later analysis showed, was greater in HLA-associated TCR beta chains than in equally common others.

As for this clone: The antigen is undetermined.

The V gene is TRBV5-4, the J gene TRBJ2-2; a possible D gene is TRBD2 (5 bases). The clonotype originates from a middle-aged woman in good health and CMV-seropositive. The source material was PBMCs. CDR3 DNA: TGTGCCAGCAGCTTGGGATCGGGGACCGGGGAGCTGTTTTTT. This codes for CASSLGSGTGELFF.